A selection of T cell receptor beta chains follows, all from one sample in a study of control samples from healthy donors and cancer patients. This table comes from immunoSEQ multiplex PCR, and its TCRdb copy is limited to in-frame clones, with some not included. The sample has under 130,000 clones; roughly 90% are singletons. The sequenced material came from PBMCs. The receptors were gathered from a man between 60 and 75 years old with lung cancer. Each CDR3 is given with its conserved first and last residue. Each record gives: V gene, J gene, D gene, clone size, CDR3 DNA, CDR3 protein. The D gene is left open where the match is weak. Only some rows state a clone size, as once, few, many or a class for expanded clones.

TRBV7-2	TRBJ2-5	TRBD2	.	TGTGCCAGCAGACCGACAGCGGGGGGGCAAGAGACCCAGTACTTC	CASRPTAGGQETQYF
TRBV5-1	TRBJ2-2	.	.	TGCGCCAGCAGCTTGGGATACACCGGGGAGCTGTTTTTT	CASSLGYTGELFF
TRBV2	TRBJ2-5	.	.	TGTGCCAGCAGTCAACAAGAGACCCAGTACTTC	CASSQQETQYF
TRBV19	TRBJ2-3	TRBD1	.	TGTGCCAGTAGCTTCGACAGGGGGACAGATACGCAGTATTTT	CASSFDRGTDTQYF
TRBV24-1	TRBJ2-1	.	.	TGTGCCACCAGTGAACAGGGCCGGTTTGAGCAGTTCTTC	CATSEQGRFEQFF
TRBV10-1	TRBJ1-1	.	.	TGCGCCAGCAGTGCGACGGTGAACACTGAAGCTTTCTTT	CASSATVNTEAFF
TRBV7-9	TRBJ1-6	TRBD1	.	TGTGCCAGCAGCCGACAGGGTGATTCACCCCTCCACTTT	CASSRQGDSPLHF
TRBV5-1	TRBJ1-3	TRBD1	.	TGCGCCAGCAGCGTCTCCGGGACAGGGGGCGCGTCTGGAAACACCATATATTTT	CASSVSGTGGASGNTIYF
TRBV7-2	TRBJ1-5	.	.	TGTGCCAGCAGCTCCGACATAGGCGGGGGTCAGCCCCAGCATTTT	CASSSDIGGGQPQHF
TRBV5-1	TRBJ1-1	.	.	TGCGCCAGCAGCTCTTCCAGGGCCATGAACACTGAAGCTTTCTTT	CASSSSRAMNTEAFF
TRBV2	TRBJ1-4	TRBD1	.	TGTGCCAGCAATAAACAGGGGCGCGAAAAACTGTTTTTT	CASNKQGREKLFF
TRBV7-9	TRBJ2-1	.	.	TGTGCCAGCAGCGTGGGGGGAAGGTCCTACAATGAGCAGTTCTTC	CASSVGGRSYNEQFF
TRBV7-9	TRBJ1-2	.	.	TGTGCCAGCAGCTTAGCGCGCGGGGTCTCCGCTAACTATGGCTACACCTTC	CASSLARGVSANYGYTF
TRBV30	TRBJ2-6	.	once	TGTGCCTGGAGAACCAGGACTATTTCACTCTCTGGGGCCAACGTCCTGACTTTC	CAWRTRTISLSGANVLTF
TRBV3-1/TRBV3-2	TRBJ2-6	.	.	TGTGCCAGCCACCTTCAGTCCTCTGGGGCCAACGTCCTGACTTTC	CASHLQSSGANVLTF
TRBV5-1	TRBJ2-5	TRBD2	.	TGCGCCAGCAGCTTGTATGCGGGGGGGTCTAAGACCCAGTACTTC	CASSLYAGGSKTQYF
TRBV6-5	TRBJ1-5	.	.	TGTGCCAGCGGGGCAGTTAATAGCAATCAGCCCCAGCATTTT	CASGAVNSNQPQHF
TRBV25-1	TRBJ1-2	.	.	TGTGCCAGCAGTGTTCTAACACCGGGACCGGATTTCGGCTACACCTTC	CASSVLTPGPDFGYTF
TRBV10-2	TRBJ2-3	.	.	TGCGCCAGCAGTGACTGGGGCCGGGGGGCCGGAGATACGCAGTATTTT	CASSDWGRGAGDTQYF
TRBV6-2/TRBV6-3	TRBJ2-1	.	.	TGTGCCAGCAGTTACCCCGGGGATAGCAGGAATGAGCAGTTCTTC	CASSYPGDSRNEQFF
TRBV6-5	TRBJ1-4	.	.	TGTGCCAGCCAACAGCTTTCTAATGAAAAACTGTTTTTT	CASQQLSNEKLFF
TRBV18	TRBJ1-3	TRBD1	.	TGTGCCAGCTCGCCTCCGGGACAGGGAAACACCATATATTTT	CASSPPGQGNTIYF
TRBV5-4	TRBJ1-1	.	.	TGTGCCAGCAGCTTGGGAGGGAACACTGAAGCTTTCTTT	CASSLGGNTEAFF
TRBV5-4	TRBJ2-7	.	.	TGTGCCAGCAGCTTGGAACAGGCCTACGAGCAGTACTTC	CASSLEQAYEQYF
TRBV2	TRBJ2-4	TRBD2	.	TGTGCCAGCAGTGAAAGGCGGGGGGCCCTAGCCAAAAACATTCAGTACTTC	CASSERRGALAKNIQYF
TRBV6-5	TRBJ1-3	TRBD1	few	TGTGCCAGCAGTTTATTACAGGGGGGCACCATATATTTT	CASSLLQGGTIYF
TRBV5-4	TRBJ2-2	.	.	TGTGCCAGCAGCTTGATTGGGCGGGGCCCGAGCACCGGGGAGCTGTTTTTT	CASSLIGRGPSTGELFF
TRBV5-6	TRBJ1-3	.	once	TGTGCCAGCAGCTTGGCCGGAGGAGGGGCCTCTGGAAACACCATATATTTT	CASSLAGGGASGNTIYF
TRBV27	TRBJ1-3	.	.	TGTGCCAGCAGTGGACAGTACTCTGGAAACACCATATATTTT	CASSGQYSGNTIYF
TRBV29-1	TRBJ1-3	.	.	TGCAGCGTTGAAGCGGGGGTCTCTGGAAACACCATATATTTT	CSVEAGVSGNTIYF
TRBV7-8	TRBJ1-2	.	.	TGTGCCAGCAGCTTAGGATCCCCGCGGGCCTCCTATGGCTACACCTTC	CASSLGSPRASYGYTF
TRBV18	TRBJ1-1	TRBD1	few	TGTGCCAGCTCACCACCGACAGGGGGGACTGAAGCTTTCTTT	CASSPPTGGTEAFF
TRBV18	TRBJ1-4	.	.	TGTGCCAGCTCACTACCGCCGGGGGCAACTAATGAAAAACTGTTTTTT	CASSLPPGATNEKLFF